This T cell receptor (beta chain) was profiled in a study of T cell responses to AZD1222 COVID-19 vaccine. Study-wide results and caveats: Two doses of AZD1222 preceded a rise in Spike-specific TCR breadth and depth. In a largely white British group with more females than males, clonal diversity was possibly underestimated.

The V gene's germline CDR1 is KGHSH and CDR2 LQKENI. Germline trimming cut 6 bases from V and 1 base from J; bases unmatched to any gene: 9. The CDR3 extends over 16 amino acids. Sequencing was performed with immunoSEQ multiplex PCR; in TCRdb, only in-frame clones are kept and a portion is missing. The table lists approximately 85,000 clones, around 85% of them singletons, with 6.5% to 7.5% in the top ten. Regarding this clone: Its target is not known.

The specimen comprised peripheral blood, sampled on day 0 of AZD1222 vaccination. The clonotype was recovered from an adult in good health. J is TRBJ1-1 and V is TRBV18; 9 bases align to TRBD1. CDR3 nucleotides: TGTGCCAGCTCCTCTCTACAGGGGGCTAAGAACACTGAAGCTTTCTTT. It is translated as CASSSLQGAKNTEAFF.